This TCR beta chain was sequenced in a study of T cell responses to AZD1222 COVID-19 vaccine. Broader study findings: Spike-specific TCR repertoires showed rising breadth and depth after two AZD1222 doses. Donors, mostly white British, included more females; clonal diversity was possibly underestimated. CD4 TCRs linked to vaccination spanned spike, dominating at 160-218 and 743-854. Seropositivity was recorded at baseline in only a handful of AZD1222 recipients.

As for this clone: The antigen remains undetermined.

This table comes from immunoSEQ multiplex PCR, and its TCRdb copy is limited to in-frame clones, with some not included. The data hold under 70,000 clones, with under 90% observed a single time. Per the germline V gene, CDR1 is SGHRS and CDR2 is YFSETQ. Trimming pared 1 base from V and 0 bases from J, leaving 10 bases between. The CDR3 is 15 residues long. V gene TRBV5-1 combines with J gene TRBJ1-1, with no clear D. The specimen was peripheral blood, collected on day 0 of AZD1222 vaccination. The origin of this receptor is an adult in good health. The CDR3 loop reads CASSLTGKMNTEAFF. CDR3 DNA: TGCGCCAGCAGCTTGACGGGGAAGATGAACACTGAAGCTTTCTTT.